The rows below give T cell receptor beta chains drawn from one sample of a study of OX40 agonist ivuxolimab in advanced cancers. The assay was immunoSEQ multiplex PCR, and TCRdb's table has in-frame clones only and misses some. This table has over 25,000 clones, 70% to 90% appearing once. The sequences come from CD4+ or CD8+ T cells sorted from blood, collected in a trial of the OX40 agonist ivuxolimab. Source of these receptors: an adult with an advanced solid tumor such as melanoma, head and neck, liver or kidney cancer. The CDR3 runs from the conserved cysteine through the conserved F or W. Fields, in order: D gene, CDR3 length, V gene, J gene, clone size, CDR3 DNA, CDR3 protein. D genes are given only for firm matches. Some rows mark clone size as missing; the rest say once, few, many or name a class of expanded clone.

>.|16|TRBV9|TRBJ2-2|.
TGTGCCGGCTCTCCCGGGGCCCCCTGGCCCCCCGGGGAGCTGTTTTTT
CAGSPGAPWPPGELFF
>.|14|TRBV4-1|TRBJ1-4|.
TGCGCCAGCAGCCTCGGTGAGGGTAATGAAAAACTGTTTTTT
CASSLGEGNEKLFF
>TRBD1|14|TRBV6-5|TRBJ1-1|few
TGTGCCAGCAACCCGGACAGGGGAGGCACTGAAGCTTTCTTT
CASNPDRGGTEAFF
>.|17|TRBV4-1|TRBJ1-2|once
TGCGCCAGCAGCCAAAACCCTACAGACTCCCGTACCTATGGCTACACCTTC
CASSQNPTDSRTYGYTF
>TRBD2|16|TRBV7-6|TRBJ2-3|.
TGTGCCAGCACCCCAAGGGCAGCGGGACCCTGGGATACGCAGTATTTT
CASTPRAAGPWDTQYF
>TRBD1|14|TRBV5-5|TRBJ2-7|.
TGTGCCAGCAGCTTGGAGACAGGGGACTACGAGCAGTACTTC
CASSLETGDYEQYF
>TRBD2|15|TRBV9|TRBJ2-3|.
TGTGCCAGCAACTTAGCGGGAGGGCCTACAGATACGCAGTATTTT
CASNLAGGPTDTQYF
>TRBD2|15|TRBV28|TRBJ2-3|.
TGTGCCAGCAGCCAAGGACTAGCGGGAACAGATACGCAGTATTTT
CASSQGLAGTDTQYF
>TRBD1|15|TRBV6-5|TRBJ1-5|.
TGTGCCAGCAGTTCCTTAAGACAGGGCGGTCAGCCCCAGCATTTT
CASSSLRQGGQPQHF
>.|14|TRBV7-8|TRBJ2-2|once
TGTGCCAGCAGCCACACAGTGAACACCGGGGAGCTGTTTTTT
CASSHTVNTGELFF